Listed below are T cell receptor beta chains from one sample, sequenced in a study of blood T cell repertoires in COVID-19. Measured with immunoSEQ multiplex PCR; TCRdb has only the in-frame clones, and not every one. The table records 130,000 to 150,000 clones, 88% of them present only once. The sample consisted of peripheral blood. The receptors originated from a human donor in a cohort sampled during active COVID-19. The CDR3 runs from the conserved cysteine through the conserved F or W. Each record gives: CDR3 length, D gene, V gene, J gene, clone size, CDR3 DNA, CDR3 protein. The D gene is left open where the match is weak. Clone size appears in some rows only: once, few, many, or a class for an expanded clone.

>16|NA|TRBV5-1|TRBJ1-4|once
TGCGCCAGCAGCTTGCGTGGCCAGGGTAGCTCTTTCCAACTGTTTTTT
CASSLRGQGSSFQLFF
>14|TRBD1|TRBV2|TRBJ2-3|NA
TGTGCCAGCGTCAGGGGGCGCAGGGCAGATACGCAGTATTTT
CASVRGRRADTQYF
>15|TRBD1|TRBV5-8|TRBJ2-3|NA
TGTGCCAGCAGGGATCCGGGACAGGGCACAGATACGCAGTATTTT
CASRDPGQGTDTQYF
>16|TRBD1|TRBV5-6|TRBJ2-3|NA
TGTGCCAGCAGCGGCGGGACAGGGTCGGGCACAGATACGCAGTATTTT
CASSGGTGSGTDTQYF
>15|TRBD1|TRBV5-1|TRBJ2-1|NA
TGCGCCAGCAGCCCCGGACAGGGTTCCTACAATGAGCAGTTCTTC
CASSPGQGSYNEQFF
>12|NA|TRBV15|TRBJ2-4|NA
TGTGCCACCAGCAGAGCCTTAAACATTCAGTACTTC
CATSRALNIQYF
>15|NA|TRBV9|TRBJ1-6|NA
TGTGCCAGCAGCAGCGGGAGCTCCTATAATTCACCCCTCCACTTT
CASSSGSSYNSPLHF
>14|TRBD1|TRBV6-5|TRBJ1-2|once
TGTGCCAGCGGATACACAGGGACAGGGAGCGGCTACACCTTC
CASGYTGTGSGYTF
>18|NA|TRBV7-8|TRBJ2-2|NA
TGTGCCAGCAGCCCGTTAGCCGGTGGCAGAATTAACTCCGGGGAGCTGTTTTTT
CASSPLAGGRINSGELFF
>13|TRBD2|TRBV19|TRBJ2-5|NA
TGTGCCAGTAGTACAGGACGGGGGGGGACCCAGTACTTC
CASSTGRGGTQYF
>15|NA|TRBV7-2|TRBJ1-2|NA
TGTGCCAGCAGCATTCACGGGGGTCCGAACTATGGCTACACCTTC
CASSIHGGPNYGYTF
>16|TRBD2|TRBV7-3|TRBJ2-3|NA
TGTGCCAGCAGCTTAAGTGCTAGCGGGAGTCGAGATACGCAGTATTTT
CASSLSASGSRDTQYF
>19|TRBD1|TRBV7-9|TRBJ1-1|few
TGTGCCAGCAGCTTAGAGTGGGGACAGGGGTACGTCTATAACACTGAAGCTTTCTTT
CASSLEWGQGYVYNTEAFF
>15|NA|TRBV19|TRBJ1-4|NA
TGTGCCAGTGAACCGGGACAAAGAATCAATGAAAAACTGTTTTTT
CASEPGQRINEKLFF
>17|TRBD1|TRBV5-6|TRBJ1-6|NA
TGTGCCAGCAGCTTGGGGGCAGGGGGCGTCGTTAATTCACCCCTCCACTTT
CASSLGAGGVVNSPLHF
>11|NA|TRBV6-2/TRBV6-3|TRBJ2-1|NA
TGTGCCAGCAGTCTGGGCCATGAGCAGTTCTTC
CASSLGHEQFF
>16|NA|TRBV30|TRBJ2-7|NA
TGTGCCTGGGGGAGGGGGCTAGACGGGGGTTCCTACGAGCAGTACTTC
CAWGRGLDGGSYEQYF
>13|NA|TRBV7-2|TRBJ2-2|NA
TGTGCCAGCAGCGAGACTGACCCCGGGGAGCTGTTTTTT
CASSETDPGELFF
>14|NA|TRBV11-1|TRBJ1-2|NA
TGTGCCAGCTCCCAAGGAGCGGACCTGGGGGGCTACACCTTC
CASSQGADLGGYTF
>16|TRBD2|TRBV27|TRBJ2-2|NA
TGTGCCAGCAGTTTATGGACCGGCGGGGGTGGCGGGGAGCTGTTTTTT
CASSLWTGGGGGELFF
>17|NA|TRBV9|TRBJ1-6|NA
TGTGCCAGCAGCGTAGGGGAGGGGCAAACACTGAATTCACCCCTCCACTTT
CASSVGEGQTLNSPLHF
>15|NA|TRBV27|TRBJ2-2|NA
TGTGCCAGCAGTCCGTCGGACTATGGCGCCGGGGAGCTGTTTTTT
CASSPSDYGAGELFF
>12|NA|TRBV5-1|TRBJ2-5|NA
TGCGCCAGCAGCCCCCAGGGGGGGACCCAGTACTTC
CASSPQGGTQYF
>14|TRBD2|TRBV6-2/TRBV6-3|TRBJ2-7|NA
TGTGCCAGCAGTTACACTAGCGGGAAGTACGAGCAGTACTTC
CASSYTSGKYEQYF
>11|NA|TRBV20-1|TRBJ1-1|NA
TGCGGCCGGGTTAGGAACACTGAAGCTTTCTTT
CGRVRNTEAFF
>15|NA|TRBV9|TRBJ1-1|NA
TGTGCCAGCAGCGCCCTCCCCGGGGACATCACTGAAGCTTTCTTT
CASSALPGDITEAFF
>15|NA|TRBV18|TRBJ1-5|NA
TGTGCCAGCTCACCGGGGACAACTCTCAATCAGCCCCAGCATTTT
CASSPGTTLNQPQHF
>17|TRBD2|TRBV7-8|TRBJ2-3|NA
TGTGCCAGCAGCTTAGGAGTCGGGCGGGGGGATACAGATACGCAGTATTTT
CASSLGVGRGDTDTQYF
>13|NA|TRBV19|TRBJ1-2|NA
TGTGCCAGTAGGTCCGGGATTAACTATGGCTACACCTTC
CASRSGINYGYTF
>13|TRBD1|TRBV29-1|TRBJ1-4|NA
TGCAGCGTTGGGACAGGGGGTTACGAAAAACTGTTTTTT
CSVGTGGYEKLFF
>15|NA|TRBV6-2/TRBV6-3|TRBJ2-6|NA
TGTGCCAGCAGTCACCCAGGGGCTGGGGCCAACGTCCTGACTTTC
CASSHPGAGANVLTF
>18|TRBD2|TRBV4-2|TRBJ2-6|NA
TGTGCCAGCAGCCAAGATCCCAGCGGGATCTCTGGGGCCAACGTCCTGACTTTC
CASSQDPSGISGANVLTF
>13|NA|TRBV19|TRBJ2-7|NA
TGTGCCAGTAGTTTCCAACAGGGTTACGAGCAGTACTTC
CASSFQQGYEQYF
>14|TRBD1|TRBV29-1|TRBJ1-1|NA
TGCAGCGTTGAATCGTGGGACAGGGGCACTGAAGCTTTCTTT
CSVESWDRGTEAFF
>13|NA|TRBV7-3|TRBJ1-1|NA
TGTGCCAGCAGCTCGACAGGGAACACTGAAGCTTTCTTT
CASSSTGNTEAFF
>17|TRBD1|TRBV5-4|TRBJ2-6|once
TGTGCCAGCAGCATGACAGGGGATAGGAGGGGGGCCAACGTCCTGACTTTC
CASSMTGDRRGANVLTF
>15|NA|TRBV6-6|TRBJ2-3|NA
TGTGCCAGCAGTCGACTTTTTTCGAGCACAGATACGCAGTATTTT
CASSRLFSSTDTQYF
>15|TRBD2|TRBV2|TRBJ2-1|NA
TGTGCCAGCACGCTTAGCGGGGGGGCTTACAATGAGCAGTTCTTC
CASTLSGGAYNEQFF
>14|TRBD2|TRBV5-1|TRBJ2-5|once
TGCGCCAGCAGCTTGGAGGCGGGAGGGGAGACCCAGTACTTC
CASSLEAGGETQYF
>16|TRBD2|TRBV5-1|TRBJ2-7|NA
TGCGCCAGCAGCTTGGTTGGGTCTAGCGGGCTATACGAGCAGTACTTC
CASSLVGSSGLYEQYF
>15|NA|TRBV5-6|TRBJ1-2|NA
TGTGCCAGCAGCTTGGATATGGGCGGGTTTCGCGGCTACACCTTC
CASSLDMGGFRGYTF